This TCR beta chain came from a study of T cells after yellow fever vaccination. Whole-study context: With SMART-Seq v4 Ultra Low Input, the fractions containing low cell numbers were prepared.

TCRdb reanalysed the 5' RACE reads using MiXCR and keeps one entry per CDR3 protein. Of about 240,000 distinct CDR3 sequences listed, approximately 3.6% were seen once; the top ten hold over 15%. V shed 7 bases and J shed 0 bases, with 13 bases lying between them. The CDR3 runs 16 residues. Germline V gene data show CDR1 as SGHAT and CDR2 as FQNNGV. This clonotype showed up many times. The chain recombines TRBV11-2 with TRBJ2-6, with no clear D. This clonotype was sampled from a man between 18 and 29 years old who received the YFV17D yellow fever vaccine. Sequencing used PBMCs, obtained 15 days after the yellow fever booster vaccination. The CDR3 here is CASKHHVGSGANVLTF. In DNA form, the CDR3 reads TGTGCCAGCAAACATCATGTTGGCTCTGGGGCCAACGTCCTGACTTTC.